The next 2 T cell receptor beta chains were all read from a single sample in a study of glioma-infiltrating T cells after dendritic cell vaccination. The protocol was immunoSEQ multiplex PCR, while the TCRdb copy is restricted to in-frame clones and leaves out a portion. This sample has under 4,000 clones, with almost 80% found just once. The input for sequencing was tumor tissue, taken before dendritic cell vaccination. These receptor sequences come from a human donor with glioblastoma.

This rearrangement joins TRBV18 to TRBJ2-3; the D is unclear. Germline V gene sequence: CDR1 KGHSH, CDR2 LQKENI. V was shortened by 2 bases and J by 0 bases, with 9 bases between the two germline ends. The CDR3 totals 15 residues. The CDR3 nucleotides read TGTGCCAGCTCACCAGGCGCGGCCAGCACAGATACGCAGTATTTT. Amino acids: CASSPGAASTDTQYF.

V is TRBV2 and J is TRBJ2-3; 10 nucleotides match TRBD2. Germline V gene data show CDR1 as SNHLY and CDR2 as FYNNEI. CDR3 length equals 15 residues. V lost 5 bases and J lost 1; bases outside the gene matches: 3. The CDR3 DNA sequence: TGTGCCAGCAGTAAAAGCGGGGGGGGCACAGATACGCAGTATTTT. Encoded protein: CASSKSGGGTDTQYF.